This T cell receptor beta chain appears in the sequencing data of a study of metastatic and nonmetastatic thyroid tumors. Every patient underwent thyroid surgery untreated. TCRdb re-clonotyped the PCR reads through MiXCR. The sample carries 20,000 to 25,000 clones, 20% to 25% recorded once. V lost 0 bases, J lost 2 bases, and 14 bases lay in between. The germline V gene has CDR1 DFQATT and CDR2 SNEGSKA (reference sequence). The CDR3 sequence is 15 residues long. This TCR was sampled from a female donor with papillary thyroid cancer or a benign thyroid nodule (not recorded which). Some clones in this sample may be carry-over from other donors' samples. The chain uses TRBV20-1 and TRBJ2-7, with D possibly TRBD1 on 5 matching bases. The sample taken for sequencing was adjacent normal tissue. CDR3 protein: CSARETGFGAYEQYF. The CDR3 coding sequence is TGCAGTGCTAGAGAAACAGGCTTTGGCGCCTACGAGCAGTACTTC.